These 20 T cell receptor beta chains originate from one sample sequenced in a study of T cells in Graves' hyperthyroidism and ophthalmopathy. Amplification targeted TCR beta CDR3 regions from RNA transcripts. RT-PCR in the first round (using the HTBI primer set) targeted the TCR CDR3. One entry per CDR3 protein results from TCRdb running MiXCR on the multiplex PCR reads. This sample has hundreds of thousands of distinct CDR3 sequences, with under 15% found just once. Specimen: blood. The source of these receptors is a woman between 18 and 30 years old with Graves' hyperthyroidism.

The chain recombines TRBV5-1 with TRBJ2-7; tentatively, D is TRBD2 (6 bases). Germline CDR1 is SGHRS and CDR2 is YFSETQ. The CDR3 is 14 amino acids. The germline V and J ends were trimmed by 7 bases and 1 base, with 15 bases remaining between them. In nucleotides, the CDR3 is TGCGCCAGCGCGCCAGCCGGGACTTCCTACGAGCAGTACTTC. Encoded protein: CASAPAGTSYEQYF.

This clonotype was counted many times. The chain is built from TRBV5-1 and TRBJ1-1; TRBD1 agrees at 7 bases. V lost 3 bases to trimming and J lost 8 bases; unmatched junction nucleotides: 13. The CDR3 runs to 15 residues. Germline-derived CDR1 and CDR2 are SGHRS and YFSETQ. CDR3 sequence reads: CASSSLQGLFGEAFF. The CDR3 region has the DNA TGCGCCAGCAGCTCGCTACAGGGGCTGTTTGGGGAAGCTTTCTTT.

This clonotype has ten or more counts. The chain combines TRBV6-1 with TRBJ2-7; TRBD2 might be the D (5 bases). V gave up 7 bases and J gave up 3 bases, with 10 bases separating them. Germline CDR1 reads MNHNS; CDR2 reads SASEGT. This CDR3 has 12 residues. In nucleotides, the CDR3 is TGTGCCAGCATGAACCGGGGCTACGAGCAGTACTTC. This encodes CASMNRGYEQYF.

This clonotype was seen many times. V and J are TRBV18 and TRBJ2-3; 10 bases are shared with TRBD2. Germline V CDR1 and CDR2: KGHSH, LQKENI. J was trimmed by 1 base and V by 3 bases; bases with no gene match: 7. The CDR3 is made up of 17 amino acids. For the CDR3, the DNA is TGTGCCAGCTCACCCAGGGCTAGCGGGGGCCGCACAGATACGCAGTATTTT. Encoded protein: CASSPRASGGRTDTQYF.

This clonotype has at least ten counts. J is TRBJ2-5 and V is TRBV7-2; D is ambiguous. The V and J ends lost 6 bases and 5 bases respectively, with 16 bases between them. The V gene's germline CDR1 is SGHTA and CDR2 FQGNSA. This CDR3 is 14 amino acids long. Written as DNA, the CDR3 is TGTGCCAGCAGTCCACCTCCCTTGAACGAGACCCAGTACTTC. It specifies CASSPPPLNETQYF.

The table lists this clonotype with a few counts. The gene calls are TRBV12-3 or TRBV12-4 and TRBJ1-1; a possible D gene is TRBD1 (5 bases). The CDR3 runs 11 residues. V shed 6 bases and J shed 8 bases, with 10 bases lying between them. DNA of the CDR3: TGTGCCAGCAGCTTCGCAGGGGAAGCTTTCTTT. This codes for CASSFAGEAFF.

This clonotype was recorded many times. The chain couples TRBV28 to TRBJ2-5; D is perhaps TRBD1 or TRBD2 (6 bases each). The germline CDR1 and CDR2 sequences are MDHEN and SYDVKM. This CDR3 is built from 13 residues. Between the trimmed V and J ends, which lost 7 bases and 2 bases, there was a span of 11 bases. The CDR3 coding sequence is TGTGCCAGCATTCGAGGGGGGCAAGAGACCCAGTACTTC. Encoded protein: CASIRGGQETQYF.

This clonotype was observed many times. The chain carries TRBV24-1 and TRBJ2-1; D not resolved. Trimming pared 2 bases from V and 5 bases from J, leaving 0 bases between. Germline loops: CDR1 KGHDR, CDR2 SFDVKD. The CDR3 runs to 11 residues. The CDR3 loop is CATSDYNEQFF. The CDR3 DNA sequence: TGTGCCACCAGTGATTACAATGAGCAGTTCTTC.

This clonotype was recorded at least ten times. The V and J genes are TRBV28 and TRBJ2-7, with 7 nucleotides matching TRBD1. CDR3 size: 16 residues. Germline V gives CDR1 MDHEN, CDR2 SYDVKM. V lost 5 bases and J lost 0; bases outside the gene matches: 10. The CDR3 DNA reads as TGTGCCAGCAGTGGGGCCGGGACAGTCCTCTCCTACGAGCAGTACTTC. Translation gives CASSGAGTVLSYEQYF.

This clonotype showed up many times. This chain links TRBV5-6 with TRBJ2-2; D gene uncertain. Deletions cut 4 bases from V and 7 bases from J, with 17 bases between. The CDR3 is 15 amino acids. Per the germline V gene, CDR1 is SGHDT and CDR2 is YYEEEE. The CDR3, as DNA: TGTGCCAGCAGCCCAAGAATCTTATCCGGCGGGGAGCTGTTTTTT. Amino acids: CASSPRILSGGELFF. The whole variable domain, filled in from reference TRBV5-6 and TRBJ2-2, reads DAGVTQSPTHLIKTRGQQVTLRCSPKSGHDTVSWYQQALGQGPQFIFQYYEEEERQRGNFPDRFSGHQFPNYSSELNVNALLLGDSALYLCASSPRILSGGELFFGEGSRLTVL.

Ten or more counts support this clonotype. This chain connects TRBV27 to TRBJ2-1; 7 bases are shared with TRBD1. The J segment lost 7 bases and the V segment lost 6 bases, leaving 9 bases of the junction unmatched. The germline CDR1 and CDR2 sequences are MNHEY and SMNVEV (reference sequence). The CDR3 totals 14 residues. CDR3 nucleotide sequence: TGTGCCAGCAGCCGCTCATTCAGGGGGAATGAGCAGTTCTTC. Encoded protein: CASSRSFRGNEQFF.

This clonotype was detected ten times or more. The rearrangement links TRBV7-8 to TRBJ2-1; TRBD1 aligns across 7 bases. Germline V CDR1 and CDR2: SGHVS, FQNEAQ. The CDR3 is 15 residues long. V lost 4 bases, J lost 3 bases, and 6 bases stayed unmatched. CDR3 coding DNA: TGTGCCAGCAGCTCCCGAGACAGGGTCTACAATGAGCAGTTCTTC. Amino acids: CASSSRDRVYNEQFF.

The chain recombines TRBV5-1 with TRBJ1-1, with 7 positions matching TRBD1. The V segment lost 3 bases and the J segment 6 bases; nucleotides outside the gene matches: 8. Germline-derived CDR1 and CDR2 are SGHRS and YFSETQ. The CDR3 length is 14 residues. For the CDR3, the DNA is TGCGCCAGCAGCTCAGCGACAGGGCTCTCTGAAGCTTTCTTT. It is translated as CASSSATGLSEAFF. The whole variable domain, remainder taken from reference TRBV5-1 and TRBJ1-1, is KAGVTQTPRYLIKTRGQQVTLSCSPISGHRSVSWYQQTPGQGLQFLFEYFSETQRNKGNFPGRFSGRQFSNSRSEMNVSTLELGDSALYLCASSSATGLSEAFFGQGTRLTVV.

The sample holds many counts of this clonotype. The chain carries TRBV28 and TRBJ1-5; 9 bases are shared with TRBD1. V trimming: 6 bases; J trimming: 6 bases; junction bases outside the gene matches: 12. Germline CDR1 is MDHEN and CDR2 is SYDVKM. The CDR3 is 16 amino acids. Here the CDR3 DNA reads TGTGCCAGCAGATCCTCTACAGGGGGCTGGGGTCAGCCCCAGCATTTT. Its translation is CASRSSTGGWGQPQHF.

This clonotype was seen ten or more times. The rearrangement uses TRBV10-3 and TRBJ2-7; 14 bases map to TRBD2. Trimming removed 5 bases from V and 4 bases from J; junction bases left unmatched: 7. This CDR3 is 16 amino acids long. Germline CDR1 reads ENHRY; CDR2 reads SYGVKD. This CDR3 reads CAISKAGTSGSYEQYF. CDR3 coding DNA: TGTGCCATCAGTAAAGCCGGGACTAGCGGGAGTTACGAGCAGTACTTC.

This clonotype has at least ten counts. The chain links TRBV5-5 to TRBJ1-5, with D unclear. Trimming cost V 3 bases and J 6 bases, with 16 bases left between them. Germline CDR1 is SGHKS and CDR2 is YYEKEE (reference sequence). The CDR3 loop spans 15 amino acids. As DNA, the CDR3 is TGTGCCAGCAGCTCGACTTTGATTCGGGGTCAGCCCCAGCATTTT. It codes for CASSSTLIRGQPQHF.

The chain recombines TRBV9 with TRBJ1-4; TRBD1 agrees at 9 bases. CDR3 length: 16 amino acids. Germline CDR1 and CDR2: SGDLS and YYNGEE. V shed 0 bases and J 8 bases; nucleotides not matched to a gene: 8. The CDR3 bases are TGTGCCAGCAGCGTAGGGCGGGGACAGGGTCGCGAAAAACTGTTTTTT. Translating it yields CASSVGRGQGREKLFF.

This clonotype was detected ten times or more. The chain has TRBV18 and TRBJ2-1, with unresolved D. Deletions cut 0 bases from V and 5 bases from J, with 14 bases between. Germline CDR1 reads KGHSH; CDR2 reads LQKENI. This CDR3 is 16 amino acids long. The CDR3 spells CASSPPNRGGDNEQFF. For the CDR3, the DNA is TGTGCCAGCTCACCACCGAATCGCGGCGGAGACAATGAGCAGTTCTTC.

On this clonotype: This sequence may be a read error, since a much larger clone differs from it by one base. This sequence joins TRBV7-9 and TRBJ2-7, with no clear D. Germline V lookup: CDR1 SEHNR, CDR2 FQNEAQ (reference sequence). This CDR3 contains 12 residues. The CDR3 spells CASSSLELERYF. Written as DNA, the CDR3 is TGTGCCAGCAGCTCCCTGGAGCTCGAGCGGTACTTC.

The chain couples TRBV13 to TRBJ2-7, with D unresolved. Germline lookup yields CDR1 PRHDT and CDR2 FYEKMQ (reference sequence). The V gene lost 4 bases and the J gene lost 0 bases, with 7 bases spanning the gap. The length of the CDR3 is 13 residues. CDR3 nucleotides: TGTGCCAGCAGCTCGTCACCCTCCTACGAGCAGTACTTC. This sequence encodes CASSSSPSYEQYF. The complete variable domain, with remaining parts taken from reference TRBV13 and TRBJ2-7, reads AAGVIQSPRHLIKEKRETATLKCYPIPRHDTVYWYQQGPGQDPQFLISFYEKMQSDKGSIPDRFSAQQFSDYHSELNMSSLELGDSALYFCASSSSPSYEQYFGPGTRLTVT.